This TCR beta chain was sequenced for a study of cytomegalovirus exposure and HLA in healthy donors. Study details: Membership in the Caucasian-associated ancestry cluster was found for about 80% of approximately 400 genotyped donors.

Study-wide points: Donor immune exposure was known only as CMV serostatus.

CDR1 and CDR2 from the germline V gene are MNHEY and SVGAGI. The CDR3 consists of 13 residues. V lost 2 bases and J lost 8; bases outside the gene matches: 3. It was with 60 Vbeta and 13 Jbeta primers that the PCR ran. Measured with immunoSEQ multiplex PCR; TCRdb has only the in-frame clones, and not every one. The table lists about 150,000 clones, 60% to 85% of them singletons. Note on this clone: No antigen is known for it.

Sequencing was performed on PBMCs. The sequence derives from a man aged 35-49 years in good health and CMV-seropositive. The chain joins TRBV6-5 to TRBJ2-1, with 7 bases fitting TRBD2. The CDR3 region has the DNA TGTGCCAGCAGTTACCGACTAGCTGATGAGCAGTTCTTC. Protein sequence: CASSYRLADEQFF.